This T cell receptor beta chain originates from a study of blood T cells in healthy people across ages. Together with a sample-barcoded 5' primer, a J-beta primer mix was included in a second PCR lasting roughly 6 to 12 cycles. From the 5' RACE reads, TCRdb called clonotypes with MiXCR, one entry per CDR3 protein. In the table there are hundreds of thousands of distinct CDR3 sequences, around a fifth of which are singletons. The ends were cut back, 2 bases at V and 3 bases at J, with 7 bases in the middle. This CDR3 contains 12 residues. CDR1 and CDR2 from the germline V gene are SQVTM and ANQGSEA. The receptor's source is a man aged 70-80 years in good health. The chain joins TRBV29-1 to TRBJ1-2, with D unclear. Material for sequencing was blood. CDR3: CSVELGYYGYTF. CDR3 bases: TGCAGCGTTGAACTGGGGTACTATGGCTACACCTTC.